What follows is one T cell receptor beta chain and its context. The sample comes from a study of blood T cell repertoires in COVID-19. Original methodology: Amplified reference gene primers provided the basis for estimating nucleated cell counts. Method: immunoSEQ multiplex PCR; TCRdb's copy keeps in-frame clones and lacks some. The V and J calls and clone size were taken over from that table, and D and trimming were inferred from the DNA. The table has a few hundred thousand clones, 90% seen once. The source of this sequence is a woman under 30 with acute COVID-19. The sequenced material came from PBMCs or T cells enriched from blood (not recorded which).

CDR3 protein: CARSPSRGWRTEAFF. For the CDR3, the DNA is TGTGCCAGAAGCCCAAGCAGGGGATGGCGGACTGAAGCTTTCTTT. The chain combines TRBV7-5 with TRBJ1-1; no DNA check was done on the table's D call, TRBD1. TRBV7-5 is marked as a pseudogene. The CDR3 has 15 residues.